These 18 T cell receptor beta chains came from one sample sequenced in a study of siplizumab effects on memory and regulatory T cells. Measured with immunoSEQ multiplex PCR; TCRdb has only the in-frame clones, and not every one. The table lists about 62,000 clones, less than 80% of them singletons, with about 0.4% in the top ten. The sample taken for sequencing was memory CD4+ T cells sorted from blood. These receptors were collected from a human donor in good health.

A few counts support this clone. V and J are TRBV21-1 and TRBJ2-7; the table's D gene call, TRBD1, was not cross checked with the DNA. TRBV21-1 is noted as a pseudogene. There are 14 residues in the CDR3. The CDR3, as DNA: TGTGCCAGCAGCAGAAGACAGGCCCACTACGAGCAGTACTTC. Translating gives CASSRRQAHYEQYF.

The CDR3: CASSPGGYNEQFF. The CDR3 DNA follows: TGTGCCAGCAGCCCCGGGGGGTACAATGAGCAGTTCTTC. The V gene is TRBV7-9, the J gene TRBJ2-1, with 7 bases that match TRBD2. After removal of 5 bases from V and 4 bases from J, the junction contained 2 bases not matched to a gene. Germline V gene lookup returns CDR1 SEHNR and CDR2 FQNEAQ (reference sequence). The CDR3 is 13 residues long.

CDR3 nucleotide sequence: TGTGCCAGCAGCTTATCGTCGTCCTGGCACAATGAGCAGTTCTTC. Its translation is CASSLSSSWHNEQFF. V is TRBV13 and J is TRBJ2-1; the D is unclear. The CDR3 runs to 15 residues. Deletions cut 2 bases from V and 5 bases from J, with 13 bases between. Germline CDR1 and CDR2: PRHDT and FYEKMQ (reference sequence). The full variable domain, with the rest looked up from reference TRBV13 and TRBJ2-1, is AAGVIQSPRHLIKEKRETATLKCYPIPRHDTVYWYQQGPGQDPQFLISFYEKMQSDKGSIPDRFSAQQFSDYHSELNMSSLELGDSALYFCASSLSSSWHNEQFFGPGTRLTVL.

The V and J genes are TRBV11-2 and TRBJ2-3; TRBD2 matches at 10 bases. The V gene's germline CDR1 is SGHAT and CDR2 FQNNGV. The CDR3 covers 18 residues. V trimming: 1 base; J trimming: 0 bases; junction bases outside the gene matches: 7. The CDR3 DNA is TGTGCCAGCAGCTTAGGAGCGGGGGGGCGCGGTAGCACAGATACGCAGTATTTT. As protein: CASSLGAGGRGSTDTQYF.

The chain joins TRBV29-1 to TRBJ2-3; D gene uncertain. V gave up 7 bases and J gave up 4 bases, with 9 bases separating them. This CDR3 is 11 amino acids long. The germline CDR1 and CDR2 sequences are SQVTM and ANQGSEA. CDR3 amino acids: CSAGLADTQYF. DNA for the CDR3: TGCAGCGCCGGTCTAGCAGATACGCAGTATTTT.

This sequence joins TRBV5-6 and TRBJ2-1; D gene uncertain. Deletions cut 2 bases from V and 9 bases from J, with 6 bases between. Germline CDR1 and CDR2: SGHDT and YYEEEE. The CDR3 extends over 11 amino acids. CDR3 residues: CASSFGSEQFF. The DNA of the CDR3 is TGTGCCAGCAGCTTTGGGTCTGAGCAGTTCTTC.

The rearrangement uses TRBV28 and TRBJ2-3; TRBD1 aligns across 8 bases. The trim removed 5 bases at V and 6 bases at J, leaving 10 bases unmatched. The CDR3 length is 15 residues. Germline CDR1 MDHEN, CDR2 SYDVKM. CDR3 bases: TGTGCCAGCAGTGAGGTAGGACAGGGAACCGATACGCAGTATTTT. Protein: CASSEVGQGTDTQYF.

The chain is built from TRBV7-8 and TRBJ1-2; possibly TRBD1 for D (6 bases). CDR3 length: 14 amino acids. Germline V gives CDR1 SGHVS, CDR2 FQNEAQ. Trimming took off 5 bases at V and 7 bases at J, with 17 bases between the two ends. In DNA, the CDR3 is TGTGCCAGCAGCCTGTCCTCAGGGGTGGGTGGCTACACCTTC. This gives the protein CASSLSSGVGGYTF.

V and J are TRBV6-5 and TRBJ2-2; no firm D call. Per the germline V gene, CDR1 is MNHEY and CDR2 is SVGAGI. The CDR3 length is 15 residues. The germline V and J ends were trimmed by 2 bases and 0 bases, with 7 bases remaining between them. The CDR3: CASSYDRPNTGELFF. The CDR3, as DNA: TGTGCCAGCAGTTACGACCGTCCGAACACCGGGGAGCTGTTTTTT.

The chain has TRBV19 and TRBJ1-5; no clear D. Germline CDR1 LNHDA, CDR2 SQIVND (reference sequence). V shed 3 bases and J shed 4 bases, with 13 bases lying between them. The CDR3 runs 15 residues. CDR3 nucleotide sequence: TGTGCCAGTAGTATTTCTATGCCGAGTAATCAGCCCCAGCATTTT. This sequence encodes CASSISMPSNQPQHF.

The V call is TRBV18, the J call TRBJ1-2, with D uncertain. There are 12 residues in the CDR3. In germline, CDR1 is KGHSH, CDR2 LQKENI. Trimming removed 6 bases from V and 5 bases from J, with 10 bases in between. CDR3 region: CASSERDYGYTF. CDR3 coding DNA: TGTGCCAGCTCCGAGAGGGATTATGGCTACACCTTC.

This rearrangement joins TRBV6-5 to TRBJ1-2; possibly TRBD1 for D (5 bases). CDR1 MNHEY and CDR2 SVGAGI come from the germline V gene. The CDR3 is 12 amino acids. Trimming pared 0 bases from V and 8 bases from J, leaving 7 bases between. CDR3 residues: CASSYSGVGYTF. CDR3 sequence (DNA): TGTGCCAGCAGTTACTCAGGGGTCGGCTACACCTTC.

The chain is built from TRBV11-2 and TRBJ2-1; maybe TRBD2 (6 bases). CDR1 is SGHAT and CDR2 is FQNNGV in the germline V gene. The ends were cut back, 1 base at V and 9 bases at J, with 16 bases in the middle. CDR3 length equals 15 residues. CDR3: CASSLGASVGGEQFF. DNA of the CDR3: TGTGCCAGCAGCTTAGGAGCTAGCGTGGGGGGTGAGCAGTTCTTC.

Comments on this clone: The identical CDR3 is also encoded by other nucleotide sequences in the sample. The chain combines TRBV7-2 with TRBJ2-3, with 12 positions matching TRBD1. CDR3 length equals 14 residues. Per germline, CDR1 SGHTA and CDR2 FQGNSA. With V trimmed by 3 bases and J by 6 bases, 1 base remained unmatched. Written as DNA, the CDR3 is TGTGCCAGCAGCTTGGGACAGGGGGCGGATACGCAGTATTTT. Translation gives CASSLGQGADTQYF. The full variable domain, in which reference TRBV7-2 and TRBJ2-3 provide the parts outside the CDR3, is GAGVSQSPSNKVTEKGKDVELRCDPISGHTALYWYRQSLGQGLEFLIYFQGNSAPDKSGLPSDRFSAERTGGSVSTLTIQRTQQEDSAVYLCASSLGQGADTQYFGPGTRLTVL.

The chain carries TRBV13 and TRBJ1-2; D is perhaps TRBD1 (6 bases). The CDR3 extends over 16 amino acids. Trimming stripped 4 bases from V and 4 bases from J, with 19 bases between. Germline assignment: CDR1 PRHDT and CDR2 FYEKMQ (reference sequence). CDR3 sequence reads: CASSSGSGRGGYGYTF. The CDR3 DNA is TGTGCCAGCAGCTCCGGATCCGGCAGGGGAGGCTATGGCTACACCTTC.

V usage is TRBV7-7 and J usage is TRBJ2-3; 7 bases agree with TRBD2. V was clipped by 5 bases and J by 0 bases; unmatched bases: 5. The CDR3 loop spans 15 amino acids. CDR1 is SSHAT and CDR2 is FNYEAQ in the germline V gene (reference sequence). The CDR3 DNA sequence: TGTGCCAGCAGCCCAAGGGGAGGGAGCACAGATACGCAGTATTTT. Encoded protein: CASSPRGGSTDTQYF.

This clone was seen once. CDR3 sequence reads: CASSLARQGYYGYTF. Here the CDR3 DNA reads TGCGCCAGCAGCTTGGCTAGACAGGGGTACTATGGCTACACCTTC. The gene calls are TRBV5-1 and TRBJ1-2; 8 bases are a match to TRBD1. The CDR3 runs to 15 residues. Germline CDR1 reads SGHRS; CDR2 reads YFSETQ. V lost 0 bases and J lost 3; bases outside the gene matches: 4.

The genes are TRBV6-1 and TRBJ1-5; 7 bases fit TRBD1. CDR3 length equals 16 residues. Trimming cost V 2 bases and J 6 bases; bases outside gene matches: 10. Germline values: CDR1 MNHNS, CDR2 SASEGT. The CDR3: CASSEFGQAGGQPQHF. CDR3 DNA: TGTGCCAGCAGTGAATTCGGACAGGCTGGAGGTCAGCCCCAGCATTTT.